This TCR beta chain originates from a study of regulatory T cells in long-lasting Graves disease. Library construction for TCR beta used iRepertoire HTBI primers and Arm-PCR of CDR3 regions. TCRdb used MiXCR to reprocess the multiplex PCR reads, holding one entry per CDR3 protein. The repertoire holds about 620,000 distinct CDR3 sequences, with 16% as singletons. As for time point: newly diagnosed GD, antithyroid drugs for less than 3 months. Researchers made the TCR library from RNA that was extracted from PBMCs. The CDR3 length is 14 residues. V dropped 8 bases and J dropped 7; count of bases not matched to a gene: 4. In germline, CDR1 is LNHDA, CDR2 SQIVND (reference sequence). Notes on this clonotype: Its antigen is not known.

Study-wide points: TRBV28 was favored in persistent disease, as were TRBJ1-2 and TRBJ2-5.

The same specimen was also included in a second study, on T cells in Graves' hyperthyroidism and ophthalmopathy. That work states: The study enrolled patients aged 18 to 65 with newly diagnosed hyperthyroidism of under 2 months' duration. Blood also held most thyroid clonotypes expanded beyond 0.001. Model output signaled ophthalmopathy a median approximately six months ahead of onset.

The TCR originated in a woman aged 25 to 39 with Graves disease. The sample was peripheral blood mononuclear cells (PBMCs), taken at new diagnosis, from a patient treated with antithyroid drugs. The chain links TRBV19 to TRBJ2-1, with 14 bases aligning to TRBD2. This CDR3 is CASAGTSGSNEQFF. CDR3 DNA sequence: TGTGCCAGTGCCGGGACTAGCGGGAGTAATGAGCAGTTCTTC.